What follows is one T cell receptor beta chain and its context. The sample originates from a study of memory CD4+ T cells and cytomegalovirus serostatus. Trimming at V came to 1 base and at J to 1 base, leaving 8 bases not matched to a gene. The CDR3 length is 19 residues. Looked up from germline, CDR1 is SGHTS and CDR2 is YDEGEE. Single viable CD3+CD4+CD8-CD45RO+ cells were sorted as the memory CD4+ T cells. Authors' methods: After removing out-of-frame reads, 2,204,828 distinct TCRbeta sequences remained. TCRdb's table, derived via immunoSEQ multiplex PCR, lists solely in-frame clones and lacks some. V and J calls and clone size follow that table, whereas D and trimming were derived from the DNA. The table shows 55,000 to 80,000 clones, with roughly three quarters occurring only once.

The clonotype originates from an adult in good health and CMV-seropositive. This chain joins TRBV5-8 and TRBJ2-1, with 13 bases fitting TRBD2. The sequenced sample was memory CD4+ T cells from blood. The CDR3 DNA sequence: TGTGCCAGCAGCTTGACCGGGACTAGCGGGACCATATCCTACAATGAGCAGTTCTTC. This codes for CASSLTGTSGTISYNEQFF. The full variable domain, its missing parts supplied by reference TRBV5-8 and TRBJ2-1, is EAGVTQSPTHLIKTRGQQATLRCSPISGHTSVYWYQQALGLGLQFLLWYDEGEERNRGNFPPRFSGRQFPNYSSELNVNALELEDSALYLCASSLTGTSGTISYNEQFFGPGTRLTVL.